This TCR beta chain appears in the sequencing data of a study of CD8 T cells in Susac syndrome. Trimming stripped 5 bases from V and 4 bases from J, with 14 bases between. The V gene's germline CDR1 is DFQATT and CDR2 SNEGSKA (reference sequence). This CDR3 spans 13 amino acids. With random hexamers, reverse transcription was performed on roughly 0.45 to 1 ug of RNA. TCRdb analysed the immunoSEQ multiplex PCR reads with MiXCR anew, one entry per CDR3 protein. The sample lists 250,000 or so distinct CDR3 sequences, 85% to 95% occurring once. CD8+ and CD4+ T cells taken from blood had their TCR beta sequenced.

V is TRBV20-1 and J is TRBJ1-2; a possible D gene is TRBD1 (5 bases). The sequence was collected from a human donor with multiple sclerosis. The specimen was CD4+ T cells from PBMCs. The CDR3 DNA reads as TGCAGTGCTGCCGGGACCTCATTCTATGGCTACACCTTC. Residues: CSAAGTSFYGYTF.